This TCR beta chain stems from a study of CD8 T cells in ankylosing spondylitis. Points from the study as a whole: Reported data indicate significant enrichment of disease-linked clones within matched ankylosing spondylitis synovial fluid.

TCRdb itself ran the 5' RACE reads through MiXCR, one entry per CDR3 protein. Of some 37,000 distinct CDR3 sequences listed, 16% are singletons. Of note for this clonotype: Its antigen is currently unknown.

CDR1 and CDR2 from the germline V gene are MDHEN and SYDVKM. V lost 7 bases to trimming and J lost 8 bases; unmatched junction nucleotides: 10. The CDR3 loop spans 13 amino acids. The origin of this receptor is a male donor with ankylosing spondylitis or in good health (not recorded which). This chain joins TRBV28 and TRBJ1-2; TRBD1 matches at 7 bases. Sequencing input: blood. This chain's CDR3 is CASTSTGRGGYTF. In nucleotides, the CDR3 is TGTGCCAGCACCTCGACAGGGCGAGGCGGCTACACCTTC.